This TCR beta chain was captured in a study of CD8+ T cells in alopecia areata. Study results and limitations: In scalp and blood, many expanded lesional clones persisted during tofacitinib.

Sequencing used cDNA as its template, made by extracting RNA and reverse transcribing it. Repertoires were generated with immunoSEQ multiplex PCR, while TCRdb's copy carries only in-frame clones and drops some. The data contain 150,000 to 200,000 clones, over 55% of them seen just once; the ten biggest clones take up approximately 1%. Treatment here: oral pan-JAK inhibitor, 5-10 mg twice daily. Alopecia areata patients gave lesional scalp punch biopsies and peripheral blood samples. The CDR3 totals 13 residues. CDR1 and CDR2 (germline): SGHTA, FQGNSA. The germline V and J ends were trimmed by 5 bases and 0 bases, with 5 bases remaining between them. This clone was observed a handful of times. Its antigen is currently unknown.

The starting material was CD4+ T cells sorted from blood, obtained at week 24, from a patient treated with tofacitinib. J is TRBJ2-4 and V is TRBV7-2, with D perhaps TRBD2 (5 bases). The sequence derives from a human donor with alopecia areata. The CDR3 DNA sequence: TGTGCCAGCAGCGGACTAGCCAAAAACATTCAGTACTTC. Translation: CASSGLAKNIQYF.